The TCR beta chain described here comes from a study of cytomegalovirus exposure and HLA in healthy donors (dated by TCRdb to 2016 to 2017). With respect to the entire study: In an earlier analysis of 550 to 750 of the donors, 276 Gb of sequence data and 120 million or so unique TCR beta sequences from roughly 200 million T cells were reported. An early release that covered fewer than 800 HLA-typed donors contained about 300 gigabases of sequencing data and roughly 84 million unique TCR sequences. Of the approximately 400 genotyped donors, over 80% were placed in the genetic ancestry cluster associated with self-reported Caucasian donors. The aim of the study was to test whether cataloging public T cell receptors could identify signatures of past pathogen exposure. Using immunosequencing, the study profiled T cell repertoires from about 620 subjects and related those repertoires to cytomegalovirus serostatus. In addition to the first cohort of several hundred subjects, a separate validation cohort of approximately 130 different subjects was used. High-throughput TCR immunosequencing, statistical association of individual TCRs with disease status, and machine learning were combined to predict cytomegalovirus infection status. In a later analysis, previously published TCR beta repertoires from about 670 donors were re-analyzed and high-resolution HLA genotyping was added so that TCR occurrence patterns could be studied. Rather than using new phenotypic data, the later analysis identified candidate immune exposures from TCR beta sequences and from how often those sequences occurred across donors. An earlier analysis of around 580 of the donors used high-throughput TCR beta sequencing to judge whether each TCR beta V gene segment behaved as functional or pseudogenic. Donor age, sex, ethnicity and CMV serostatus were compiled together with the repertoire data. Genome-wide SNP genotypes for about 60% of the 666 donors were used in a later genetic analysis, which treated that subset as a discovery cohort. All discovery cohort repertoires had been generated using a single sequencing platform. Class I and class II HLA loci were covered by the typing at four-digit resolution. The number of typed donors differed by locus: roughly 620-640 for A, B, C, DRB1 and DQB1; approximately 530 for DQA1; approximately 600 for DPA1; and around 470 for DPB1. Because of strong linkage in the cohort, four to six DR-DQ haplotypes were treated as single units for association and clustering. Among some 410 genotyped donors of the cohort, an average of around 240,000 unique TCR beta nucleotide sequences were sequenced per donor, approximately 20% of them non-productive.

The CDR3 holds 22 amino acids from the cysteine to the phenylalanine. Only the CDR3 region is kept as DNA, spanning 66 bases read in frame from base 1. V lost 4 bases and J lost 0 bases; the stretch between them is 33 bases long. In total, about 650 healthy bone marrow donors made up the cohort. At the time of sampling, every cohort member was nominally healthy, though immune exposures that went unrecorded were likely present. The donor tested CMV seropositive and was one of the 289 seropositive cohort members. A peripheral blood sample was provided by each donor, and peripheral blood mononuclear cells were used for TCR beta sequencing. The Qiagen DNeasy Blood Extraction Kit was used to extract genomic DNA from the blood cell samples. As concerns this clone: Its specific antigen is unknown. Per-base quality was not reported, and no clone a single base away is much larger than it.

Library construction relied on the immunoSEQ multiplex PCR assay. A mixture of 60 forward primers for TCR Vbeta segments and 13 reverse primers for TCR Jbeta segments was used in the multiplex PCR. The CDR3 region of rearranged TCR beta genes was amplified from genomic DNA with a multiplex PCR assay. Amplified TCR beta libraries were sequenced as 87-base-pair reads on the Illumina HiSeq System. On the study's bioinformatics: Across the roughly 640 repertoires, a later analysis counted 75 million to 90 million unique TCR beta chains, around 11 million of which were shared by at least two donors. Raw reads were error-corrected and collapsed into unique sequences by a nearest-neighbor algorithm in which closely related sequences were merged to remove PCR and sequencing errors. Alignment of CDR3 sequences to IMGT reference sequences was used to assign V, D and J gene segments. For a sequence to be retained, a match of at least six nucleotides to both a V gene segment and a J gene segment was required. A rearrangement was called productive if the CDR3 had no stop codons and remained in frame with V and J, and every other rearrangement was called non-productive. Following IMGT convention, CDR3 was defined as the stretch from the second conserved V-encoded cysteine up to the conserved J-encoded phenylalanine. Sequences without an unambiguous match to a single V gene segment were excluded from the earlier analysis of about 600 of the donors. In an earlier analysis of 587 of the donors, V segments were called functional above 56.7% productive rearrangements and were called segregating when the between-donor standard deviation exceeded 5%. A statistical classification framework was built for diagnosing cytomegalovirus status from the catalog of TCR beta chain sequences. V and J gene assignment, in a later analysis, came from comparing TCR nucleotide sequences with IMGT/GENE-DB human TR gene sequences. The TCRdist pipeline was used in a later analysis to assign CDR3 sequences and most-parsimonious VDJ recombination scenarios. In a later analysis, every TCR beta chain was defined by the combination of its CDR3 amino acid sequence and its V-gene family, and reads without a unique V-gene family were dropped. In a later analysis, nearly 600 highly shared, low-generation-probability nucleotide sequences were removed to address suspected cross-contamination and a sequencing artifact. In a later analysis, a clonal expansion index for each public chain was calculated from normalized within-repertoire ranks of inferred template counts. In a later analysis, generation probabilities were computed using a VDJ recombination model fitted to out-of-frame rearrangements, and the results were checked against IGoR. Hypergeometric tests were used in a later analysis to score TCR-TCR, TCR-HLA and TCR-CMV co-occurrence, with a repertoire-size bias correction applied to the TCR pairs. A later analysis estimated false discovery rates by permuting HLA or CMV assignments 20 times. In a later analysis, co-occurring TCRs were grouped using DBSCAN, with TCRdist sequence similarity added in when clustering inside HLA-allele-positive subsets. Repertoires with fewer than 30,000 or more than 120,000 public chains were left out of co-occurrence clustering, as were roughly five repertoires with anomalous nucleotide sharing. TCRdb retrieved this table from immuneACCESS and kept in-frame rearrangements only. Not all clones are present; in checked studies, unresolved V genes account for under half, and no reason is known for the remainder. The V and J calls and clone size are taken from that table; D and trimming were inferred from the DNA. The sample table contains 150,000 to 200,000 clones; only one count was recorded for around three quarters of them. Of the sample, 2% to 2.5% falls within the top ten clones.

Study-level results and caveats: In a later genetic analysis, fewer N-insertions in productive TCRs were reported among donors in an Asian-associated ancestry cluster than the approximately 670-donor mean. According to a later analysis, parvovirus B19, influenza, CMV and Epstein-Barr virus appeared linked to several top co-occurrence clusters. Broadly in line with IMGT annotations, most TCR beta V segments showed up in productive rearrangements about 87% or about 30% of the time in an earlier analysis of a few hundred of the donors. The classifier was reported to diagnose cytomegalovirus status with high specificity and sensitivity in both the original and validation cohorts. Because counts were too low, 15 to 20 rarely observed V segments, including chromosome 9 orphons, were left out of the earlier analysis of 500 to 650 of the donors. In a later analysis, TCR association rates were found to vary across HLA loci, with the most associated TCRs seen for DRB1 alleles and the fewest for HLA-C alleles. Because some donors lacked HLA typing at each locus, the association tests relied only on the typed subset. A cluster of highly shared sequence variants was judged likely to represent a technical artifact of the sequencing pipeline. In a later analysis, about 17,000 TCR beta sequences were associated with specific HLA alleles at a false discovery rate of 0.05. A further reported finding was that TCR beta sequences accurately predicted the HLA-A and HLA-B alleles for most subjects in the first cohort. Immune exposure information for the cohort was limited to CMV serostatus. The 87-base-pair reads could not distinguish some IMGT-functional V segments, including TRBV6-2 and TRBV6-3, so those segments were excluded. Across donors, most TCR sequences were observed very rarely, whereas some public TCRs were present in many individuals. In a later analysis, HLA-associated TCR beta chains showed more clonal expansion and lower generation probabilities than non-associated chains that were equally common. The cohort was sequenced for TCR beta chains only, and without alpha or paired-chain data the features that could be detected were limited. When HLA alleles, especially DR and DQ, strongly co-occurred, attributing TCR associations to individual alleles was difficult. Most CMV-associated TCR beta chains appeared to be HLA-restricted in a later analysis, and the HLA associations seemed to be driven largely by CMV exposure. The authors suggested that the approach could potentially be generalized to other disease states and immunological phenotypes. Presence/absence analyses assumed roughly uniform sequencing depth across donors, an assumption that may not hold. An association between a missense DCLRE1C variant and V-gene and J-gene trimming of TCR beta chains was found in a later genetic analysis and replicated in an independent cohort. In vitro tests confirmed that a few of the cytomegalovirus-associated TCR beta chains recognize cytomegalovirus antigens. In the study, roughly 160 TCR beta chains were listed as associated with cytomegalovirus. Correlated functional status among segregating V segments might reflect linkage disequilibrium, but an unknown experimental factor could not be ruled out.

The V gene is TRBV6-7 and the J gene is TRBJ1-1, with an unclear D gene assignment. TRBV6-7 is an ORF; its function is uncertain. Sequenced sample: PBMCs. The source is a woman in her thirties in good health and CMV-seropositive. The DNA is TGTGCCAGCAGTTCTTATAAGATTCCGTGCCTGACCCGTGGCAGGATGAACACTGAAGCTTTCTTT. The resulting protein is CASSSYKIPCLTRGRMNTEAFF.